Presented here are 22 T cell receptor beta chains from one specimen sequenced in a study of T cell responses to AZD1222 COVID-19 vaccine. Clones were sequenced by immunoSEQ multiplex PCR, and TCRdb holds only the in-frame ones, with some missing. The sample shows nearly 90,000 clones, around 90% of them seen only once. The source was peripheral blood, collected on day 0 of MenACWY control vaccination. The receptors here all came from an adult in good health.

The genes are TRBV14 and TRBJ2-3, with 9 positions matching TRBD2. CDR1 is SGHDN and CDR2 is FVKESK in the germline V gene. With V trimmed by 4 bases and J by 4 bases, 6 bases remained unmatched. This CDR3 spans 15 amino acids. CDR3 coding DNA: TGTGCCAGCAGCCCCATCGGCGGGAGGGCAGATACGCAGTATTTT. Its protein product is CASSPIGGRADTQYF.

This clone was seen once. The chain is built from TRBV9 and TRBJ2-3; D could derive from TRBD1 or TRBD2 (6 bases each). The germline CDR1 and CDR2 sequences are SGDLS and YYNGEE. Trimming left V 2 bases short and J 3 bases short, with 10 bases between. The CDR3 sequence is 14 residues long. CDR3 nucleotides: TGTGCCAGCAGCGTGGGGGGCCGGACAGATACGCAGTATTTT. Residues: CASSVGGRTDTQYF.

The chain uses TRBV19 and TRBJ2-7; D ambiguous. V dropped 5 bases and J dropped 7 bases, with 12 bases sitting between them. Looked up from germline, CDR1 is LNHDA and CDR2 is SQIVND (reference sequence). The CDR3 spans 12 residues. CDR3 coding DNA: TGTGCCAGTAGTTACTCCTCCGGGGAGCAGTACTTC. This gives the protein CASSYSSGEQYF.

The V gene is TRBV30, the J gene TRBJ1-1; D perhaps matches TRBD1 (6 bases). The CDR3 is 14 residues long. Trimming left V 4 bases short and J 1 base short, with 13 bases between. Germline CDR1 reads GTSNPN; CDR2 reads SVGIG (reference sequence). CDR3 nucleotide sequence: TGTGCCTGGATCAGGACAGCGTCGAACACTGAAGCTTTCTTT. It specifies CAWIRTASNTEAFF.

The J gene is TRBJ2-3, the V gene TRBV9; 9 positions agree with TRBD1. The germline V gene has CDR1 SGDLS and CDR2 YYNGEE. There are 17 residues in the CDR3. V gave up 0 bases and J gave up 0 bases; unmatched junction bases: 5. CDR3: CASSVDTGTGSTDTQYF. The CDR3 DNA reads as TGTGCCAGCAGCGTAGATACCGGGACAGGGAGCACAGATACGCAGTATTTT.

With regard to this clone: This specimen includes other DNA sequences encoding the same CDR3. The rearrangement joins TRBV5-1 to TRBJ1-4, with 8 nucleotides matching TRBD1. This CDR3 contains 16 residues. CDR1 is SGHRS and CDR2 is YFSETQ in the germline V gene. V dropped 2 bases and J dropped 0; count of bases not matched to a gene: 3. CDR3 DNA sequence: TGCGCCAGCAGCTTCGGACAGGGTGCAACTAATGAAAAACTGTTTTTT. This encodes CASSFGQGATNEKLFF.

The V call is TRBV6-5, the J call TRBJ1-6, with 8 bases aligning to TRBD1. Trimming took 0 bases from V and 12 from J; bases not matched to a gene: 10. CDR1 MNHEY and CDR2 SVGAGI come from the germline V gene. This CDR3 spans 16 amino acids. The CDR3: CASSYSAGTGGRPLHF. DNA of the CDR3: TGTGCCAGCAGTTACTCGGCAGGGACAGGTGGACGACCCCTCCACTTT.

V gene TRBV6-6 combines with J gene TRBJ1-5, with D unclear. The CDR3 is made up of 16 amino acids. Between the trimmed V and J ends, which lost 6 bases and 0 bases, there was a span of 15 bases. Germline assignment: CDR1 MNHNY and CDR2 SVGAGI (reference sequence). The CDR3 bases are TGTGCCAGCAGCGACTCGGGAATAAATAGCAATCAGCCCCAGCATTTT. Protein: CASSDSGINSNQPQHF.

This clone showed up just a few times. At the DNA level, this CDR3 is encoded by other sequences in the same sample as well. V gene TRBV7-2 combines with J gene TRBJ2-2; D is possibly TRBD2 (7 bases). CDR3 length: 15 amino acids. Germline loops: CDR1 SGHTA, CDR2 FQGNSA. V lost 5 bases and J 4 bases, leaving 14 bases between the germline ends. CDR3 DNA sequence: TGTGCCAGCAGCGCCGGGGGGCCGGGCACCGGGGAGCTGTTTTTT. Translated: CASSAGGPGTGELFF.

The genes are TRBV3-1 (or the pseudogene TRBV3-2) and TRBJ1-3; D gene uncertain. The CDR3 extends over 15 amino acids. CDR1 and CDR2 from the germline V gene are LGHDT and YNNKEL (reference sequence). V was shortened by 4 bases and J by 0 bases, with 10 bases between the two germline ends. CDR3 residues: CASSLPEGSGNTIYF. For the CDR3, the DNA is TGTGCCAGCAGCCTCCCCGAGGGCTCTGGAAACACCATATATTTT.

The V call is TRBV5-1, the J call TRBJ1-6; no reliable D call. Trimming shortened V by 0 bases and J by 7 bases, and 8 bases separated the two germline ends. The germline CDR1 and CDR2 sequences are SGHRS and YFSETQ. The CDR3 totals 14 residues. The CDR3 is CASSLGSGNSPLHF. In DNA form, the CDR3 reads TGCGCCAGCAGCTTGGGATCTGGGAATTCACCCCTCCACTTT.

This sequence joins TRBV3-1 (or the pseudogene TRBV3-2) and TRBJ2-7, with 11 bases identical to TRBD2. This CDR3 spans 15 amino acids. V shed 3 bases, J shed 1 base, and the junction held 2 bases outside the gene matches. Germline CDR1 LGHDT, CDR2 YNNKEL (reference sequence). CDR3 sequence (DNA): TGTGCCAGCAGCCAGGGACTAGCGGAATCCTACGAGCAGTACTTC. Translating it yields CASSQGLAESYEQYF.

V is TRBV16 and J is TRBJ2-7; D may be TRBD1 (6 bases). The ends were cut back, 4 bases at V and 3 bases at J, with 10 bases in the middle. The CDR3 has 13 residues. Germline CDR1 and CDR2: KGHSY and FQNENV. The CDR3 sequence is CASSRTANYEQYF. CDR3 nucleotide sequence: TGTGCCAGCAGCCGGACAGCTAACTACGAGCAGTACTTC.

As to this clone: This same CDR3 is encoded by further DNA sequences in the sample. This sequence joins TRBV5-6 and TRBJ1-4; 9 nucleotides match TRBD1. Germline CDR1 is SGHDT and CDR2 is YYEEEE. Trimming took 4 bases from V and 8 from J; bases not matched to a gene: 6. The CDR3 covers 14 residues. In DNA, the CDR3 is TGTGCCAGCAGCCTGGGACAGGGTGGAGAAAAACTGTTTTTT. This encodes CASSLGQGGEKLFF. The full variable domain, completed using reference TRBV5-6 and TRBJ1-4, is DAGVTQSPTHLIKTRGQQVTLRCSPKSGHDTVSWYQQALGQGPQFIFQYYEEEERQRGNFPDRFSGHQFPNYSSELNVNALLLGDSALYLCASSLGQGGEKLFFGSGTQLSVL.

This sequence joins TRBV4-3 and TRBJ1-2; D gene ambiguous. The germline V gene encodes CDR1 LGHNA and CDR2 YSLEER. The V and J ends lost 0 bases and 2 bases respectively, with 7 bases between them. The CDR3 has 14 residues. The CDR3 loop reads CASSQEVKNYGYTF. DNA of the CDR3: TGCGCCAGCAGCCAAGAGGTAAAGAACTATGGCTACACCTTC.

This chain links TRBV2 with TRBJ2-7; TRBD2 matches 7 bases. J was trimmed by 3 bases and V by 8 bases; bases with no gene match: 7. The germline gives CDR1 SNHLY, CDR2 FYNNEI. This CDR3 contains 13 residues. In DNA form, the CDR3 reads TGTGCCAGCTTGGAGCGGGGATACTACGAGCAGTACTTC. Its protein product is CASLERGYYEQYF. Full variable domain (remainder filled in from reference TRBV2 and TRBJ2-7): EPEVTQTPSHQVTQMGQEVILRCVPISNHLYFYWYRQILGQKVEFLVSFYNNEISEKSEIFDDQFSVERPDGSNFTLKIRSTKLEDSAMYFCASLERGYYEQYFGPGTRLTVT.

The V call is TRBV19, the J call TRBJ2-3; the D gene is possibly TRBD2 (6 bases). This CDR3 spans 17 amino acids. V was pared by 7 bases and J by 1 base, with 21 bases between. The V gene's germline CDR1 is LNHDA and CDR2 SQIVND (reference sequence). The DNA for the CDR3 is TGTGCCAGTACCACAAGACTCGGGGAGGTGGGCACAGATACGCAGTATTTT. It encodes CASTTRLGEVGTDTQYF.

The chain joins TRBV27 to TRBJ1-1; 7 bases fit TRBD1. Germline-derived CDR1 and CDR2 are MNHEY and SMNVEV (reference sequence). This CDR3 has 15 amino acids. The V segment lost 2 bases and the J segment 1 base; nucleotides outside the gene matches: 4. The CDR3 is CASSLRGLKNTEAFF. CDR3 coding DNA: TGTGCCAGCAGTTTAAGGGGGCTAAAGAACACTGAAGCTTTCTTT.

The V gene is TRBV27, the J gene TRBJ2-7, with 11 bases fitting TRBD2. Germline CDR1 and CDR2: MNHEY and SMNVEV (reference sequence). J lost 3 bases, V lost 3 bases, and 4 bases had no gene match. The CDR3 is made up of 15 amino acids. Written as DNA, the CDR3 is TGTGCCAGCAGTTTCCTAGCGGGGGGAAACTACGAGCAGTACTTC. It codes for CASSFLAGGNYEQYF.

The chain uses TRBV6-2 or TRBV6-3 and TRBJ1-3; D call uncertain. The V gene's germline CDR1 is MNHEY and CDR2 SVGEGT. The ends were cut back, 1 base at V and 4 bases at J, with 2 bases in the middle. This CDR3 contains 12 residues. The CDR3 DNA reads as TGTGCCAGCAGTTACTTGGGAAACACCATATATTTT. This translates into CASSYLGNTIYF.

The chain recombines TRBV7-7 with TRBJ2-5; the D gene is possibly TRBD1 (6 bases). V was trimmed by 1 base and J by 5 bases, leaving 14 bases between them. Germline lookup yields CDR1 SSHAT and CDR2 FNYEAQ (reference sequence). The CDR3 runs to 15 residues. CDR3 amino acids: CASSLGGFRGETQYF. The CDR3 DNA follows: TGTGCCAGCAGCTTAGGCGGTTTTAGGGGGGAGACCCAGTACTTC.

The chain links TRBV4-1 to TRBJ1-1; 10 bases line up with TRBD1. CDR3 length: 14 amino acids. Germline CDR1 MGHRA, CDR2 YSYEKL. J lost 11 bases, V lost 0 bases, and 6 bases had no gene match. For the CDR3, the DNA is TGCGCCAGCAGCCAAGATAGGGACAGGGGCTGGGCTTTCTTT. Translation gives CASSQDRDRGWAFF.